This record looks at one T cell receptor beta chain sequence and its context. Antigen: not known. The V gene end was trimmed by 5 bases and the J gene end by 4 bases; junction bases not matched to a gene: 3. The CDR3 sequence is 15 residues long. Germline CDR1 MNHEY, CDR2 SMNVEV (reference sequence). Each and every patient relapsed after autologous stem cell transplantation, and patients got differing brentuximab vedotin exposure. Best responses included complete response and partial response; otherwise, the best response was progressive disease. This specimen comes from a study of PD-1 blockade in classical Hodgkin lymphoma. Study results and caveats: Repertoire differences have undefined causes, possibly disease activity or prior therapy. TCR diversity at baseline was reported to be reduced in newly diagnosed patients relative to healthy donors.

Libraries were prepared by immunoSEQ multiplex PCR; TCRdb keeps only in-frame clonotypes and omits some of them. The repertoire holds about 85,000 clones, with 80% to 95% as singletons. The source is a human donor with classical Hodgkin lymphoma. This chain uses TRBV27 with TRBJ2-1; the match to TRBD2 covers 12 bases. The material was peripheral blood mononuclear cells (PBMCs), obtained before the second cycle of nivolumab. Here the CDR3 DNA reads TGTGCCAGCAGTCTAGCGGGAGGGACGTACAATGAGCAGTTCTTC. This sequence encodes CASSLAGGTYNEQFF.